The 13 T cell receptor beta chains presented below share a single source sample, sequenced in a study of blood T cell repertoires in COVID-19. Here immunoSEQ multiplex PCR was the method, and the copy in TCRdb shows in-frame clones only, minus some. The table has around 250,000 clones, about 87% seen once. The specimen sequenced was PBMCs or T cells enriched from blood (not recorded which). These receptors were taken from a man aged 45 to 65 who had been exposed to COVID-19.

The CDR3 region has the DNA TGTGCCAGCAGCCGCCGGGGAGAGGCCACAGATACGCAGTATTTT. It encodes CASSRRGEATDTQYF. V and J are TRBV7-9 and TRBJ2-3; weak D call: TRBD2 (5 bases). Germline CDR1 and CDR2: SEHNR and FQNEAQ (reference sequence). V lost 5 bases, J lost 2 bases, and 14 bases lay in between. The CDR3 consists of 15 residues.

The CDR3 here is CASSLATLENTEAFF. CDR3 DNA: TGTGCCAGCAGCTTAGCAACGCTAGAGAACACTGAAGCTTTCTTT. This rearrangement joins TRBV11-3 to TRBJ1-1; D not certain. The length of the CDR3 is 15 residues. Trimming removed 1 base at V and 1 base at J, with 10 bases between. CDR1 is SGHNT and CDR2 is YENEEA in the germline V gene.

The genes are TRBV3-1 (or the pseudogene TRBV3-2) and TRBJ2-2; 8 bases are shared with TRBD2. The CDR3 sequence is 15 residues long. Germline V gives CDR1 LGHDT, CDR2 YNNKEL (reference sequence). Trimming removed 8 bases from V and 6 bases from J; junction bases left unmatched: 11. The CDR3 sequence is CASFHTGGAAGELFF. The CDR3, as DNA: TGTGCCAGCTTTCACACCGGGGGGGCGGCCGGGGAGCTGTTTTTT.

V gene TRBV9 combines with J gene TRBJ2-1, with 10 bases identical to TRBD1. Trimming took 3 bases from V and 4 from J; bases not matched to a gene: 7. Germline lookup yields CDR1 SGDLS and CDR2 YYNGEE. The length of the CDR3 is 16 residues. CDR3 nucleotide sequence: TGTGCCAGCAGCGGACCTCGGGACAGGGGATACAATGAGCAGTTCTTC. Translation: CASSGPRDRGYNEQFF. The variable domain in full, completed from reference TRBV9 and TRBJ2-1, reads DSGVTQTPKHLITATGQRVTLRCSPRSGDLSVYWYQQSLDQGLQFLIQYYNGEERAKGNILERFSAQQFPDLHSELNLSSLELGDSALYFCASSGPRDRGYNEQFFGPGTRLTVL.

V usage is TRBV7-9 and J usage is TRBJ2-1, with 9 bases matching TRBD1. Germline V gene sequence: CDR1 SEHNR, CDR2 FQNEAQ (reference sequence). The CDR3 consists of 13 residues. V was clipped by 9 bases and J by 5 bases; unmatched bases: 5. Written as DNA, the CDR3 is TGTGCCAGACAGGGGGCTCTTGACAATGAGCAGTTCTTC. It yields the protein CARQGALDNEQFF.

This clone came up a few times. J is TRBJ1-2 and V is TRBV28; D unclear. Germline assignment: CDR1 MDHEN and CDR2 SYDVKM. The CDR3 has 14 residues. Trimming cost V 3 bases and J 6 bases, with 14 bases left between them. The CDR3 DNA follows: TGTGCCAGCAGTTTGGGTCCCGAGGTCGATGGCTACACCTTC. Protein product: CASSLGPEVDGYTF.

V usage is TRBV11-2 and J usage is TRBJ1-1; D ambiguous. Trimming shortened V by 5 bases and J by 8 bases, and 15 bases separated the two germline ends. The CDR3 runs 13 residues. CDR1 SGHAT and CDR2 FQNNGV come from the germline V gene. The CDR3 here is CASSPDPAGEAFF. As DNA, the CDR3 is TGTGCCAGCAGCCCTGACCCTGCGGGGGAAGCTTTCTTT. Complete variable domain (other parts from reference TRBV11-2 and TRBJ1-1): EAGVAQSPRYKIIEKRQSVAFWCNPISGHATLYWYQQILGQGPKLLIQFQNNGVVDDSQLPKDRFSAERLKGVDSTLKIQPAKLEDSAVYLCASSPDPAGEAFFGQGTRLTVV.

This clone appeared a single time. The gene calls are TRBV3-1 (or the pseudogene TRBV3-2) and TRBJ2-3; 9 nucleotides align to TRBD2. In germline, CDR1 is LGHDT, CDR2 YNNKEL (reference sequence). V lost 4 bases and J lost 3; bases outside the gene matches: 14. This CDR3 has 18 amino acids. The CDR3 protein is CASSPTKGRGGQTDTQYF. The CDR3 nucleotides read TGTGCCAGCAGCCCAACCAAAGGGCGGGGGGGCCAGACAGATACGCAGTATTTT.

CDR3 residues: CAISPQQPNEKLFF. For the CDR3, the DNA is TGTGCCATCAGCCCACAGCAACCGAATGAAAAACTGTTTTTT. This chain uses TRBV10-3 with TRBJ1-4, with unresolved D. V lost 6 bases, J lost 5 bases, and 13 bases lay in between. The CDR3 spans 14 residues. CDR1 and CDR2 from the germline V gene are ENHRY and SYGVKD.

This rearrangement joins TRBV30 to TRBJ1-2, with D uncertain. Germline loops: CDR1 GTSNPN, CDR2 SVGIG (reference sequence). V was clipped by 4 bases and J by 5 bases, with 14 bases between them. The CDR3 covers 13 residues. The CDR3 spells CAWTTGWRYGYTF. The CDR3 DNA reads TGTGCCTGGACCACGGGATGGAGGTATGGCTACACCTTC.

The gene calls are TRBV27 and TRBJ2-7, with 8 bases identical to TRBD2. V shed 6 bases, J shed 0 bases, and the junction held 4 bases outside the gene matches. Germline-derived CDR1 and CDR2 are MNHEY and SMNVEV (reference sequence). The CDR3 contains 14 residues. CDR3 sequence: CASRQRESSYEQYV. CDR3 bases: TGTGCCAGCAGACAGCGGGAGAGCTCCTACGAGCAGTACGTC.

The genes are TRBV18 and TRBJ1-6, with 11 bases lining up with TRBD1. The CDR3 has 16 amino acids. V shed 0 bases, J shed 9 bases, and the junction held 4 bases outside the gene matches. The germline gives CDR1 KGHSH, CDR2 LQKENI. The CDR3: CASSPPGQGVSSPLHF. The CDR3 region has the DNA TGTGCCAGCTCACCACCGGGACAGGGGGTTTCTTCACCCCTCCACTTT.

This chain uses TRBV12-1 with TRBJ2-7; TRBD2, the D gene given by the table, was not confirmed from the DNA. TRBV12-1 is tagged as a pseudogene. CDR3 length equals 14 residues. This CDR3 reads CASSSRLAGDEQYV. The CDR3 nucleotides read TGTGCCAGCAGCTCCCGACTAGCGGGAGACGAGCAGTACGTC.